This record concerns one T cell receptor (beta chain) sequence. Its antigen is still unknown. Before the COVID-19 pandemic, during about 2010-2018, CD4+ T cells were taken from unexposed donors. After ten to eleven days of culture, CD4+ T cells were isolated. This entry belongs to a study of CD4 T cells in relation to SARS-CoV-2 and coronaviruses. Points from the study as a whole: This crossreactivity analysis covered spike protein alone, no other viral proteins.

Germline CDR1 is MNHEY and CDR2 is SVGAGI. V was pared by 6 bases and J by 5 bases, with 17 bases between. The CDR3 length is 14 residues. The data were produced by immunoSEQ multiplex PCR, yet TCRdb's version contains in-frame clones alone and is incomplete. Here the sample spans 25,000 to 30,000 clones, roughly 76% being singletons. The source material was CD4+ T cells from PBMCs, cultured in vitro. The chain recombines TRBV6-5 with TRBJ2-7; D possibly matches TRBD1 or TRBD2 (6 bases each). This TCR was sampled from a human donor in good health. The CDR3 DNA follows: TGTGCCAGCAGCCCCGGGGGCAGGCTAAACGAGCAGTACTTC. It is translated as CASSPGGRLNEQYF.